This TCR beta chain was captured by sequencing in a study of blood T cell repertoires in COVID-19 (dated by TCRdb to about 2020). Regarding the study in general: The collaborator samples originated in the United States, Italy and Spain and spanned the acute and convalescent phases of COVID-19. A freely available public database, intended as a resource for researchers studying the immune response to SARS-CoV-2, is where the repertoires were released. Subjects who had been exposed to COVID-19, were actively infected with it, or had recovered from it provided the deeply sampled blood TCRbeta repertoires that made up the dataset. Where HLA class I and class II types were available, the types were taken from metadata supplied by the sample provider, not from assay-based typing. Samples came from the ongoing ImmuneRACE study (first 160 participants) plus 1,254 subjects from 6 global collaborators. The material from the prospective study consisted of cDNA or gDNA derived from T cells, B-cell-depleted T cells, or PBMCs. The sample metadata nearly always contained a de-identified subject ID, COVID-19 status, age in years and sex. Beyond this particular receptor, the publication reports: The quantity of clinical and demographic metadata differed by source and by participant and was supplied without curation.

The CDR1 and CDR2 encoded by the germline V gene (reference sequence) are LNHNV and YYDKDF. CDR3 length: 15 amino acids, cysteine to phenylalanine. The kept DNA is CDR3 alone, 45 bases in frame from the first base. The junction shows trimming of 7 bases on V and 0 bases on J, plus 15 bases between the germline ends. Enrolling through a virtual design, the prospective study's participants ranged in age from about 18 to 89 years and lived across 20 to 25 United States geographic areas. Cohort assignment in the prospective study relied on participant-reported clinical history from a screening survey and a study questionnaire. Exposed participants were defined as having been in contact with someone with a PCR-confirmed or clinician-diagnosed COVID-19 case within 2 weeks of study entry. In the prospective study, mobile phlebotomists collected whole blood, serum and a nasopharyngeal or oropharyngeal swab from each participant. Prospective study participants could optionally give additional blood draws and questionnaires over an approximately two-month period. Prospective study blood samples were shipped either frozen or at room temperature before DNA extraction.

TCRbeta CDR3 regions were amplified from genomic DNA using the immunoSEQ Assay, a bias-controlled multiplex PCR. Turning to the authors' computational methods: Within the assay, amplification of reference gene primers was used to estimate how many nucleated cells each sample contained. To quantify the absolute abundance of each unique TCRbeta CDR3 rearrangement, sequence reads were collapsed and filtered. For each sample, productive Simpson clonality was calculated as the square root of Simpson's diversity index over productive rearrangements. As stored in TCRdb, this immuneACCESS dataset retains in-frame rearrangements with V and J assigned. A fraction of the clones does not appear; measured against another copy, unresolved V genes explain less than half of the discrepancy, and the remainder lacks a known reason. V, J and clone size were drawn from that table, and D and trimming were deduced from the DNA. The sample table holds around 250,000 clones, of which approximately 88% were seen once. The ten top clones hold roughly 3% of the sample.

In this sample, this clone turned up once. Which antigen it targets is not known. Per-base qualities were not stored, and no clone one base away is much larger. The chain couples TRBV15 to TRBJ1-1, with TRBD1 as a weak D call on 6 bases. Sequenced material: PBMCs or T cells enriched from blood (not recorded which). The origin of this receptor is a woman aged 40 to 55 who had been exposed to COVID-19. The DNA sequence is TGTGCCACCACCTACAGAACAGGGCTGAACACTGAAGCTTTCTTT. This encodes CATTYRTGLNTEAFF.